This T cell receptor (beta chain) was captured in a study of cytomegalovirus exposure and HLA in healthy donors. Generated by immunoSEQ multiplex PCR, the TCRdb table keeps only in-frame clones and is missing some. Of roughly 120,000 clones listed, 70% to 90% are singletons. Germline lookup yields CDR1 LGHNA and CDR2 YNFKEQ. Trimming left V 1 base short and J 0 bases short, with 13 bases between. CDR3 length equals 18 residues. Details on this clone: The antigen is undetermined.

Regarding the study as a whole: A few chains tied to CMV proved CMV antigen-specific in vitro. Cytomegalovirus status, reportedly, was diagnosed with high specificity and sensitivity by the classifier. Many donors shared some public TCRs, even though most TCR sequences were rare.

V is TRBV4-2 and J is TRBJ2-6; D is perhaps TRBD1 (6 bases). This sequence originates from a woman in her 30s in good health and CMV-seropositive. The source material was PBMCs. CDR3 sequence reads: CASSQVQGSHSGANVLTF. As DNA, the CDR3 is TGTGCCAGCAGCCAAGTTCAGGGGAGCCACTCTGGGGCCAACGTCCTGACTTTC.